This TCR beta chain is from a study of blood T cell repertoires in COVID-19. In the authors' workflow: Amplification with reference gene primers provided the estimates of nucleated cell counts. The method was immunoSEQ multiplex PCR; TCRdb's version includes in-frame clones alone and lacks a portion of them. For V, J and clone size, that table is used; D and trimming come from the DNA. Of 250,000 to 300,000 clones listed, around 90% are singletons. Enrolled through a virtual design, the participants were between roughly 18 and 90 years of age and came from some 26 US areas. Cohort 3 recovered donors had two negative PCRs, clearance, or symptom resolution. CDR3 length equals 18 residues. V lost 4 bases and J lost 8, with 29 bases in between. CDR1 and CDR2 (germline): LNHDA, SQIVND (reference sequence).

This clonotype originated in a woman in her twenties or thirties who had recovered from COVID-19. Sequenced sample: PBMCs or T cells enriched from blood (not recorded which). This chain connects TRBV19 to TRBJ1-2, with D maybe TRBD1 (6 bases). The CDR3 DNA reads TGTGCCAGTAGTAGGTGGGGGCTCCAACCGCTGACAGAAAACGGCTACACCTTC. Amino acid sequence: CASSRWGLQPLTENGYTF.